This T cell receptor (beta chain) is from a study of T-cell reconstitution after alpha-beta-depleted transplantation in children. The CDR3 runs to 11 residues. V shed 6 bases and J shed 1 base, with 6 bases lying between them. Germline V gene sequence: CDR1 SQVTM, CDR2 ANQGSEA. There are many counts of this clonotype. Construction of the TCRbeta library involved unique molecular identifiers. From the PCR reads, TCRdb called clonotypes with MiXCR, one entry per CDR3 protein. Of hundreds of thousands of distinct CDR3 sequences in the sample, roughly 23% were seen once. Here the sequenced sample was PBMCs, mostly from graft donor cells, taken 360 days after TCRalphabeta/CD19-depleted stem cell transplant. The chain is built from TRBV29-1 and TRBJ2-5; D is undetermined. This receptor was identified in a boy in the first two years of life who had a stem cell transplant for acute myeloid leukemia, so the T cells may come from the graft donor. The CDR3 bases are TGCAGCGTAAACGGCCAAGAGACCCAGTACTTC. Protein sequence: CSVNGQETQYF.